One sample yielded the 20 T cell receptor beta chains listed below, sequenced in a study of T cells in Graves' hyperthyroidism and ophthalmopathy. There were TCR beta CDR3 regions amplified from RNA transcripts. The study used the HTBI primer set for a first-round RT-PCR of the TCR CDR3. In TCRdb, the multiplex PCR reads were re-called with MiXCR into one record per CDR3 protein. The sample lists roughly 280,000 distinct CDR3 sequences, approximately 15% seen once, with less than 70% in the top ten. The sample was blood. Source of these receptors: a woman aged 55-70 years with Graves' ophthalmopathy.

The chain couples TRBV5-1 to TRBJ2-7; 12 nucleotides line up with TRBD2. V lost 7 bases to trimming and J lost 1 base; unmatched junction nucleotides: 6. This CDR3 is built from 15 residues. Germline CDR1 SGHRS, CDR2 YFSETQ. CDR3 bases: TGCGCCAGCGGGGAACTAGCGGGGGGTTCCTACGAGCAGTACTTC. This translates into CASGELAGGSYEQYF.

The chain employs TRBV28 and TRBJ2-7; tentative D call: TRBD2 (6 bases). Germline V gives CDR1 MDHEN, CDR2 SYDVKM. The CDR3 totals 17 residues. The V and J ends lost 3 bases and 1 base respectively, with 19 bases between them. CDR3 region: CASSFFDQRARSYEQYF. The DNA of the CDR3 is TGTGCCAGCAGTTTCTTCGACCAGCGGGCCCGGTCCTACGAGCAGTACTTC.

V usage is TRBV7-9 and J usage is TRBJ1-2, with a tentative D call TRBD1 (5 bases). Trimming shortened V by 6 bases and J by 8 bases, and 19 bases separated the two germline ends. The CDR3 runs 14 residues. Germline CDR1 is SEHNR and CDR2 is FQNEAQ (reference sequence). In DNA form, the CDR3 reads TGTGCCAGCAGGAACGCGCTCGGGGCGCAGGGCTACACCTTC. Translation gives CASRNALGAQGYTF.

This chain joins TRBV12-3 or TRBV12-4 and TRBJ2-4; no clear D gene. Between the trimmed V and J ends, which lost 8 bases and 0 bases, there was a span of 8 bases. The CDR3 covers 13 residues. The CDR3 region is CASARPAKNIQYF. CDR3 nucleotide sequence: TGTGCCAGCGCCCGGCCAGCCAAAAACATTCAGTACTTC.

This clonotype was seen only a few times. V usage is TRBV19 and J usage is TRBJ2-1; TRBD2 aligns across 13 bases. Germline-derived CDR1 and CDR2 are LNHDA and SQIVND (reference sequence). There are 17 residues in the CDR3. V lost 2 bases and J lost 5; bases outside the gene matches: 6. The CDR3 sequence: CASSITSGRALDNEQFF. The CDR3 DNA reads TGTGCCAGTAGTATAACTAGCGGGAGGGCCCTCGACAATGAGCAGTTCTTC.

The gene calls are TRBV5-8 and TRBJ2-3, with D possibly being TRBD2 (6 bases). Germline V gene data show CDR1 as SGHTS and CDR2 as YDEGEE. Trimming left V 2 bases short and J 4 bases short, with 17 bases between. The CDR3 is 16 amino acids. The DNA of the CDR3 is TGTGCCAGCAGCTTAATGTCGGGACTTTTATCAGATACGCAGTATTTT. Protein product: CASSLMSGLLSDTQYF.

Remarks on this clonotype: A single base separates this from a much larger clone, so it may be a read error. The chain recombines TRBV12-3 or TRBV12-4 with TRBJ2-4; D perhaps matches TRBD1 (6 bases). Trimming took 6 bases from V and 2 from J, leaving 11 bases between them. This CDR3 has 14 amino acids. The CDR3: CASSQDSSKNIQYF. The CDR3 DNA sequence: TGTGCCAGCAGCCAGGACAGCTCCAAAAACATTCAGTACTTC.

This clonotype was counted ten times or more. This chain links TRBV28 with TRBJ1-1; no clear D. Between the trimmed V and J ends, which lost 4 bases and 4 bases, there was a span of 13 bases. CDR3 length equals 14 residues. Per germline, CDR1 MDHEN and CDR2 SYDVKM. The CDR3 bases are TGTGCCAGCAGTTCTCCCAGCCAGGCCACTGAAGCTTTCTTT. Its protein product is CASSSPSQATEAFF.

CDR3 DNA sequence: TGTGCCAGCAGCTTAGTCTCCACTGAAGCTTTCTTT. Its translation is CASSLVSTEAFF. The chain uses TRBV11-2 and TRBJ1-1; D call uncertain. Germline assignment: CDR1 SGHAT and CDR2 FQNNGV. The CDR3 has 12 residues. V was clipped by 1 base and J by 4 bases, with 4 bases between them.

This clonotype has more than one count but fewer than ten. The genes are TRBV16 and TRBJ2-7, with 11 bases aligning to TRBD2. This CDR3 region has 17 residues. Trimming cost V 4 bases and J 0 bases; bases outside gene matches: 8. Germline CDR1 KGHSY, CDR2 FQNENV. The CDR3 DNA follows: TGTGCCAGCAGCCTGTATATAGCGGGAGGGGACTCCTACGAGCAGTACTTC. This codes for CASSLYIAGGDSYEQYF.

The chain employs TRBV5-6 and TRBJ2-7, with 7 bases identical to TRBD1. CDR3 length: 14 amino acids. Germline V gene data show CDR1 as SGHDT and CDR2 as YYEEEE. Germline trimming cut 4 bases from V and 2 bases from J; bases unmatched to any gene: 6. CDR3 loop: CASSTTDRAYEQYF. CDR3 coding DNA: TGTGCCAGCAGCACCACCGACAGGGCCTACGAGCAGTACTTC.

This clonotype was observed once. J is TRBJ1-2 and V is TRBV15, with D unclear. The CDR3 has 12 amino acids. V shed 8 bases and J shed 12 bases, with 19 bases lying between them. Germline V lookup: CDR1 LNHNV, CDR2 YYDKDF (reference sequence). CDR3 residues: CATQSTDGRHTF. The CDR3 DNA reads TGTGCCACCCAATCAACGGACGGGCGCCACACCTTC.

V gene TRBV5-1 combines with J gene TRBJ2-7; D may be TRBD1 or TRBD2 (5 bases each). The CDR3 consists of 16 residues. Trimming cost V 4 bases and J 1 base, with 18 bases left between them. Germline V gives CDR1 SGHRS, CDR2 YFSETQ. As DNA, the CDR3 is TGCGCCAGCAGCAACCTCGGGGCAGGGAGATCCTACGAGCAGTACTTC. Translated, it gives CASSNLGAGRSYEQYF. Using reference TRBV5-1 and TRBJ2-7 for the parts outside the CDR3, the full variable domain is KAGVTQTPRYLIKTRGQQVTLSCSPISGHRSVSWYQQTPGQGLQFLFEYFSETQRNKGNFPGRFSGRQFSNSRSEMNVSTLELGDSALYLCASSNLGAGRSYEQYFGPGTRLTVT.

This clonotype came up a few times. The chain couples TRBV7-2 to TRBJ1-3; D perhaps matches TRBD1 (5 bases). The CDR3 is made up of 14 amino acids. The germline V gene has CDR1 SGHTA and CDR2 FQGNSA. V gave up 5 bases and J gave up 1 base, with 9 bases separating them. The CDR3 region has the DNA TGTGCCAGCAGCGCCAGGGTTTCTGGAAACACCATATATTTT. Residues: CASSARVSGNTIYF.

The chain links TRBV6-2 or TRBV6-3 to TRBJ1-1; the D gene is possibly TRBD1 (6 bases). Trimming shortened V by 11 bases and J by 1 base, and 17 bases separated the two germline ends. The germline CDR1 and CDR2 sequences are MNHEY and SVGEGT. This CDR3 has 14 amino acids. The DNA for the CDR3 is TGTGCCTCGAAGCGGGGACAAGGGAACACTGAAGCTTTCTTT. Encoded protein: CASKRGQGNTEAFF.

This clonotype was counted only a few times. CDR3 residues: CATTGGHEQYF. The CDR3 DNA sequence: TGTGCCACTACAGGGGGTCACGAGCAGTACTTC. This chain uses TRBV28 with TRBJ2-7; the match to TRBD1 covers 8 bases. This CDR3 is built from 11 residues. V shed 10 bases, J shed 5 bases, and the junction held 4 bases outside the gene matches. Germline CDR1 reads MDHEN; CDR2 reads SYDVKM.

This clonotype was counted between two and nine times. The gene calls are TRBV6-1 and TRBJ1-1; 7 bases are a match to TRBD1. Unmatched junction bases numbered 12, after V lost 5 bases and J lost 6 bases. Looked up from germline, CDR1 is MNHNS and CDR2 is SASEGT. The CDR3 sequence is 15 residues long. The CDR3 DNA reads TGTGCCAGCAGTAACACAGGGGCTCCGGTCGCTGAAGCTTTCTTT. It translates to CASSNTGAPVAEAFF.

The chain carries TRBV7-2 and TRBJ1-1; D ambiguous. Germline CDR1 is SGHTA and CDR2 is FQGNSA. The CDR3 length is 14 residues. Trimming removed 0 bases at V and 1 base at J, with 6 bases between. In nucleotides, the CDR3 is TGTGCCAGCAGCTTAGCCGCCAGGAACACTGAAGCTTTCTTT. Its protein product is CASSLAARNTEAFF.

The chain links TRBV19 to TRBJ1-5, with TRBD1 matching over 9 bases. The CDR3 sequence is 15 residues long. With V trimmed by 3 bases and J by 4 bases, 4 bases remained unmatched. The germline CDR1 and CDR2 sequences are LNHDA and SQIVND (reference sequence). CDR3 coding DNA: TGTGCCAGTAGTATTAAGGGACAGGGTAATCAGCCCCAGCATTTT. It encodes CASSIKGQGNQPQHF.

This clonotype was seen a few times. The chain has TRBV5-1 and TRBJ2-1, with TRBD1 identical over 9 bases. Germline assignment: CDR1 SGHRS and CDR2 YFSETQ. Germline trimming cut 7 bases from V and 1 base from J; bases unmatched to any gene: 9. The CDR3 is 16 residues long. CDR3 region: CASRKTGGASYNEQFF. The CDR3 nucleotides are TGCGCCAGCCGAAAAACAGGGGGCGCGTCCTACAATGAGCAGTTCTTC.